Each of the 29 T cell receptor beta chains below was sequenced from the same sample in a study of shared clonotypes between healthy human individuals. Generated by immunoSEQ multiplex PCR, the TCRdb table keeps only in-frame clones and is missing some. Of 600,000 to 750,000 clones listed, over 60% are singletons. Sequencing used memory CD4+ T cells sorted from blood. Subset reported: CD45RA-negative fraction. These receptors all come from a woman between 25 and 40 years old in good health.

This clone turned up a few times. In the same sample, other DNA sequences code for this CDR3. The CDR3 loop is CASSPGTSGLEQYF. As DNA, the CDR3 is TGCGCCAGCAGCCCAGGGACTAGCGGGTTGGAGCAGTACTTC. V is TRBV5-1 and J is TRBJ2-7; 12 bases line up with TRBD2. J lost 7 bases, V lost 4 bases, and 6 bases had no gene match. Germline loops: CDR1 SGHRS, CDR2 YFSETQ. CDR3 length: 14 amino acids.

The chain links TRBV5-1 to TRBJ2-5; TRBD2 matches 11 bases. The CDR3 spans 16 residues. The germline CDR1 and CDR2 sequences are SGHRS and YFSETQ. The trim removed 0 bases at V and 0 bases at J, leaving 1 base unmatched. CDR3 region: CASSLVGLADQETQYF. CDR3 nucleotide sequence: TGCGCCAGCAGCTTGGTGGGACTAGCGGACCAAGAGACCCAGTACTTC.

The chain combines TRBV28 with TRBJ1-6; unclear D gene. This CDR3 has 12 amino acids. Germline assignment: CDR1 MDHEN and CDR2 SYDVKM. V was pared by 8 bases and J by 7 bases, with 9 bases between. The CDR3 nucleotides read TGTGCCAGCGTACAGCCAAATTCACCCCTCCACTTT. It specifies CASVQPNSPLHF.

To note about this clone: Other DNA sequences in this specimen translate into the identical CDR3. This chain joins TRBV28 and TRBJ2-6; a possible D gene is TRBD2 (6 bases). CDR1 and CDR2 (germline): MDHEN, SYDVKM. The CDR3 is 15 amino acids. Trimming stripped 3 bases from V and 2 bases from J, with 8 bases between. In DNA form, the CDR3 reads TGTGCCAGCAGTTTTGGAGGGCCTGGGGCCAACGTCCTGACTTTC. Protein product: CASSFGGPGANVLTF.

The chain couples TRBV5-1 to TRBJ2-3; 9 positions match TRBD2. The CDR3 is made up of 16 amino acids. With V trimmed by 2 bases and J by 0 bases, 4 bases remained unmatched. Germline V CDR1 and CDR2: SGHRS, YFSETQ. The CDR3 DNA follows: TGCGCCAGCAGCTTAGGGACTAGCCCTAGCACAGATACGCAGTATTTT. Protein sequence: CASSLGTSPSTDTQYF.

The chain employs TRBV19 and TRBJ2-2, with 9 bases identical to TRBD1. This CDR3 comprises 16 residues. Germline lookup yields CDR1 LNHDA and CDR2 SQIVND (reference sequence). The ends lost 5 bases at V and 4 bases at J; junction bases unmatched: 8. This chain's CDR3 is CASSPPGQGFTGELFF. The CDR3 coding sequence is TGTGCCAGTAGTCCTCCGGGACAGGGTTTCACCGGGGAGCTGTTTTTT.

The sample holds a few counts of this clone. The chain combines TRBV5-8 with TRBJ2-2; D not resolved. This CDR3 region has 15 residues. Trimming cost V 0 bases and J 0 bases, with 6 bases left between them. CDR1 and CDR2 (germline): SGHTS, YDEGEE. CDR3 residues: CASSLEPTNTGELFF. The CDR3 bases are TGTGCCAGCAGCTTGGAGCCTACGAACACCGGGGAGCTGTTTTTT.

This clone showed up many times. Other DNA sequences in the same sample also yield this CDR3. The rearrangement joins TRBV5-1 to TRBJ2-1; D might be TRBD2 (6 bases). Germline CDR1 reads SGHRS; CDR2 reads YFSETQ. CDR3 size: 14 residues. With 2 bases removed from V and 3 bases from J, the gap between germline ends came to 9 bases. The CDR3 loop is CASSFGGDYNEQFF. CDR3 DNA: TGCGCCAGCAGCTTCGGCGGGGACTACAATGAGCAGTTCTTC.

The V call is TRBV6-5, the J call TRBJ2-7, with D uncertain. This CDR3 spans 15 amino acids. Trimming left V 3 bases short and J 1 base short, with 13 bases between. Per the germline V gene, CDR1 is MNHEY and CDR2 is SVGAGI. The CDR3 reads CASSYEARPSYEQYF. As DNA, the CDR3 is TGTGCCAGCAGTTATGAGGCCAGACCGTCCTACGAGCAGTACTTC.

This chain connects TRBV10-1 to TRBJ2-1; D gene uncertain. This CDR3 spans 13 amino acids. V was pared by 4 bases and J by 1 base, with 5 bases between. Per germline, CDR1 WNHNN and CDR2 SYGVQD (reference sequence). The CDR3 sequence: CASSAGSYNEQFF. The CDR3 nucleotides are TGCGCCAGCAGTGCTGGGTCCTACAATGAGCAGTTCTTC.

This sequence joins TRBV28 and TRBJ1-2; TRBD1 matches at 11 bases. There are 16 residues in the CDR3. Germline values: CDR1 MDHEN, CDR2 SYDVKM. V was clipped by 5 bases and J by 4 bases; unmatched bases: 9. The CDR3 sequence is CASSIPGTGGGYGYTF. CDR3 bases: TGTGCCAGCAGTATCCCTGGGACAGGGGGGGGCTATGGCTACACCTTC.

V gene TRBV6-1 combines with J gene TRBJ1-1, with D unresolved. Per the germline V gene, CDR1 is MNHNS and CDR2 is SASEGT. The ends were cut back, 2 bases at V and 7 bases at J, with 5 bases in the middle. The CDR3 covers 11 residues. The CDR3 DNA reads as TGTGCCAGCAGTGAAAAGGGTGAAGCTTTCTTT. Its protein is CASSEKGEAFF.

The CDR3 DNA sequence: TGTGCCAGCAGTGGAAGGACGGCGGACTATGGCTACACCTTC. Residues: CASSGRTADYGYTF. The chain uses TRBV6-1 and TRBJ1-2, with unresolved D. V gave up 4 bases and J gave up 3 bases, with 12 bases separating them. The CDR3 has 14 amino acids. Looked up from germline, CDR1 is MNHNS and CDR2 is SASEGT.

This clone has ten or more counts. The DNA is omitted, as the CDR3 cannot be located on it reliably, and the CDR3 follows TCRdb's listing. CDR3 sequence reads: CASSEQGLFGEGAFF. The chain couples TRBV10-2 to TRBJ2-1; TRBD1 was called by the table and not checked on the DNA. Including both end residues, the CDR3 is 15 amino acids long. The V gene's germline CDR1 is WSHSY and CDR2 SAAADI.

This clone was observed once. This sequence joins TRBV5-1 and TRBJ2-3; D possibly matches TRBD1 or TRBD2 (5 bases each). Trimming stripped 4 bases from V and 1 base from J, with 13 bases between. The CDR3 is 15 residues long. CDR1 and CDR2 from the germline V gene are SGHRS and YFSETQ. The CDR3 spells CASSQAGTGTDTQYF. Written as DNA, the CDR3 is TGCGCCAGCAGCCAAGCCGGGACCGGCACAGATACGCAGTATTTT.

This chain uses TRBV11-1 with TRBJ2-7; D not certain. CDR1 and CDR2 from the germline V gene are SGHAT and FQDESV (reference sequence). V was clipped by 2 bases and J by 3 bases, with 2 bases between them. This CDR3 spans 11 amino acids. CDR3 DNA: TGTGCCAGCAGCTTAAACTACGAGCAGTACTTC. Amino acid sequence: CASSLNYEQYF.

The CDR3 is CASSLPGTGAYEQYF. The CDR3 bases are TGCGCCAGCAGCCTCCCCGGGACAGGGGCCTACGAGCAGTACTTC. The chain links TRBV5-1 to TRBJ2-7; 10 positions match TRBD1. The CDR3 is 15 residues long. Unmatched junction bases numbered 6, after V lost 4 bases and J lost 2 bases. Germline CDR1 SGHRS, CDR2 YFSETQ.

The chain couples TRBV6-1 to TRBJ2-5, with 14 bases identical to TRBD2. The germline V gene encodes CDR1 MNHNS and CDR2 SASEGT. Trimming removed 4 bases from V and 4 bases from J; junction bases left unmatched: 8. This CDR3 contains 17 residues. The CDR3 loop is CASSVRYGLAGGETQYF. CDR3 bases: TGTGCCAGCAGTGTACGCTACGGACTAGCGGGAGGAGAGACCCAGTACTTC.

This clone was detected only once. Within the sample, other DNA sequences also encode this same CDR3. The V gene is TRBV11-2, the J gene TRBJ2-3; D possibly corresponds to TRBD2 (5 bases). Germline CDR1 is SGHAT and CDR2 is FQNNGV. The CDR3 extends over 13 amino acids. V dropped 3 bases and J dropped 2 bases, with 6 bases sitting between them. CDR3 bases: TGTGCCAGCAGCTTCCGGGACACAGATACGCAGTATTTT. The encoded protein is CASSFRDTDTQYF.

This clone was observed once. This rearrangement joins TRBV6-1 to TRBJ2-7, with a possible D match to TRBD2 (7 bases). In germline, CDR1 is MNHNS, CDR2 SASEGT. The CDR3 is made up of 15 amino acids. Trimming removed 1 base from V and 11 bases from J, with 21 bases in between. CDR3 nucleotide sequence: TGTGCCAGCAGTGAAGAAGAGGGGGGGGCAGGACATAAGTACTTC. This translates into CASSEEEGGAGHKYF.

CDR3: CASSRTGTGELFF. Written as DNA, the CDR3 is TGTGCCAGTAGTAGAACAGGGACCGGGGAGCTGTTTTTT. This rearrangement joins TRBV19 to TRBJ2-2; tentatively, D is TRBD1 (6 bases). The V end lost 4 bases, the J end lost 5 bases, and 8 bases lay between the germline ends. The CDR3 has 13 residues. Germline V lookup: CDR1 LNHDA, CDR2 SQIVND (reference sequence).

This sequence joins TRBV6-5 and TRBJ2-1; a possible D gene is TRBD1 (6 bases). The CDR3 covers 14 residues. In germline, CDR1 is MNHEY, CDR2 SVGAGI. V lost 2 bases and J lost 10, with 15 bases in between. CDR3 nucleotide sequence: TGTGCCAGCAGTTACGGGGGCCCGCCCAGGGAGCAGTTCTTC. This sequence encodes CASSYGGPPREQFF.

The chain uses TRBV28 and TRBJ1-2, with D perhaps TRBD1 (6 bases). V was shortened by 10 bases and J by 6 bases, with 27 bases between the two germline ends. This CDR3 is built from 16 residues. Germline V CDR1 and CDR2: MDHEN, SYDVKM. The CDR3 is CATYLSGDTFANGYTF. The DNA of the CDR3 is TGTGCCACCTACCTGTCAGGGGACACCTTCGCGAATGGCTACACCTTC.

The gene calls are TRBV5-1 and TRBJ2-5, with 7 bases lining up with TRBD1. Germline V gene lookup returns CDR1 SGHRS and CDR2 YFSETQ. The J segment lost 1 base and the V segment lost 4 bases, leaving 4 bases of the junction unmatched. The CDR3 spans 14 residues. The CDR3 here is CASSDGDSQETQYF. CDR3 coding DNA: TGCGCCAGCAGCGACGGGGACAGCCAAGAGACCCAGTACTTC.

This clone occurred once. CDR3 nucleotides: TGTGCCAGCAGCTTCATAGCGGTTTCCTACAATGAGCAGTTCTTC. This sequence encodes CASSFIAVSYNEQFF. The chain is built from TRBV7-2 and TRBJ2-1; tentatively, D is TRBD2 (6 bases). V dropped 3 bases and J dropped 1 base, with 10 bases sitting between them. This CDR3 is 15 amino acids long. Germline CDR1 and CDR2: SGHTA and FQGNSA.

The CDR3 region is CASSYGRGGNTEAFF. CDR3 bases: TGTGCCAGCAGTTACGGAAGGGGGGGAAACACTGAAGCTTTCTTT. The rearrangement links TRBV6-6 to TRBJ1-1; a weak D match, TRBD1 (6 bases). V dropped 2 bases and J dropped 2 bases, with 12 bases sitting between them. The CDR3 totals 15 residues. The germline gives CDR1 MNHNY, CDR2 SVGAGI (reference sequence).

This clone was observed a few times. In the same sample, other DNA sequences code for this CDR3. The V gene is TRBV5-4, the J gene TRBJ2-3; TRBD2 matches 7 bases. CDR3 length: 14 residues. After removal of 0 bases from V and 4 bases from J, the junction contained 2 bases not matched to a gene. Germline CDR1 is SGHNT and CDR2 is YYREEE (reference sequence). The CDR3 nucleotides are TGTGCCAGCAGCTTGGGGGGGAGGGCAGATACGCAGTATTTT. Its translation: CASSLGGRADTQYF.

The genes are TRBV28 and TRBJ1-1; tentatively, D is TRBD1 (6 bases). Trimming took 3 bases from V and 4 from J, leaving 18 bases between them. The CDR3 extends over 16 amino acids. Looked up from germline, CDR1 is MDHEN and CDR2 is SYDVKM. Here the CDR3 reads CASSFGGRGQFTEAFF. CDR3 sequence (DNA): TGTGCCAGCAGTTTTGGGGGCAGGGGACAATTCACTGAAGCTTTCTTT.

This clone occurred a few times. The rearrangement uses TRBV4-1 and TRBJ1-2; 7 positions match TRBD1. Germline lookup yields CDR1 MGHRA and CDR2 YSYEKL. The CDR3 is 18 residues long. J lost 4 bases, V lost 4 bases, and 18 bases had no gene match. The CDR3 DNA follows: TGCGCCAGCAGCCCGTCTACAGACAGGGACACGAGGACCTATGGCTACACCTTC. Its translation: CASSPSTDRDTRTYGYTF.